These 15 T cell receptor beta chains originate from one sample sequenced in a study of blood T cell repertoires in COVID-19 (dated by TCRdb to the early 2020s). To prepare the library, the immunoSEQ multiplex PCR assay was applied. TCRdb mirrors the immuneACCESS table, restricted to in-frame sequences. Some clones are absent from its copies; in checked studies, under half trace to an unresolved V gene, and the reason for the others is unknown. The sample table lists around 190,000 clones, more than 85% of them with a count of one. The biggest ten clones account for 1.1% of the sample. The material sequenced was peripheral blood. All receptors derive from a man younger than 45 with acute or convalescent COVID-19.

The chain uses TRBV28 and TRBJ1-5, with D hard to call. Per germline, CDR1 MDHEN and CDR2 SYDVKM. Trimming removed 5 bases at V and 1 base at J, with 15 bases between. This CDR3 comprises 16 residues. The CDR3: CASSPQSLMSNQPQHF. CDR3 bases: TGTGCCAGCAGTCCTCAAAGCCTTATGAGCAATCAGCCCCAGCATTTT.

This sequence joins TRBV18 and TRBJ1-1; 9 positions agree with TRBD1. The CDR3 length is 15 residues. Germline values: CDR1 KGHSH, CDR2 LQKENI. V gave up 5 bases and J gave up 3 bases; unmatched junction bases: 7. The CDR3 DNA sequence: TGTGCCAGCTCATTGATACAGGGGGCGGACACTGAAGCTTTCTTT. Amino acids: CASSLIQGADTEAFF. The full variable domain, rest sourced from reference TRBV18 and TRBJ1-1, is NAGVMQNPRHLVRRRGQEARLRCSPMKGHSHVYWYRQLPEEGLKFMVYLQKENIIDESGMPKERFSAEFPKEGPSILRIQQVVRGDSAAYFCASSLIQGADTEAFFGQGTRLTVV.

The gene calls are TRBV10-2 and TRBJ2-7, with TRBD2 matching over 9 bases. The V gene end was trimmed by 7 bases and the J gene end by 3 bases; junction bases not matched to a gene: 16. CDR3 length: 17 amino acids. Germline V gene lookup returns CDR1 WSHSY and CDR2 SAAADI. The CDR3 nucleotides are TGCGCCAGCACCAACCTCCTACTAGCGGGTAGAGTCTACGAGCAGTACTTC. Translation: CASTNLLLAGRVYEQYF.

The V gene is TRBV4-1, the J gene TRBJ2-7; no reliable D call. CDR1 and CDR2 from the germline V gene are MGHRA and YSYEKL. V gave up 4 bases and J gave up 0 bases, with 13 bases separating them. This CDR3 contains 15 residues. CDR3 loop: CASSPEDISSYEQYF. DNA for the CDR3: TGCGCCAGCAGCCCCGAGGATATAAGCTCCTACGAGCAGTACTTC.

The chain employs TRBV7-9 and TRBJ1-3; D call uncertain. There are 14 residues in the CDR3. V was clipped by 1 base and J by 3 bases, with 7 bases between them. The germline V gene has CDR1 SEHNR and CDR2 FQNEAQ (reference sequence). The CDR3 is CASSLVPGGNTIYF. CDR3 nucleotide sequence: TGTGCCAGCAGCTTAGTCCCCGGTGGAAACACCATATATTTT.

This clone was counted a single time. The CDR3 coding sequence is TGTGCCAGCAGCCCGAGACTAGCATTGAGAACCGGGGAGCTGTTTTTT. Protein product: CASSPRLALRTGELFF. V usage is TRBV7-2 and J usage is TRBJ2-2; the match to TRBD2 covers 7 bases. Trimming removed 5 bases from V and 5 bases from J; junction bases left unmatched: 11. The CDR3 has 16 residues. The germline CDR1 and CDR2 sequences are SGHTA and FQGNSA.

J is TRBJ1-3 and V is TRBV9; possibly TRBD1 for D (5 bases). Trimming stripped 7 bases from V and 1 base from J, with 15 bases between. Germline V lookup: CDR1 SGDLS, CDR2 YYNGEE. This CDR3 is 15 amino acids long. CDR3 in DNA: TGTGCCAGCCAAGACCCAGACAGTTCTGGAAACACCATATATTTT. This gives the protein CASQDPDSSGNTIYF.

The chain employs TRBV6-5 and TRBJ1-6, with TRBD1 matching 7 bases. The CDR3 consists of 15 residues. Germline lookup yields CDR1 MNHEY and CDR2 SVGAGI. V shed 2 bases, J shed 6 bases, and the junction held 4 bases outside the gene matches. This chain's CDR3 is CASSYQAGGNSPLHF. DNA for the CDR3: TGTGCCAGCAGTTACCAGGCAGGGGGTAATTCACCCCTCCACTTT.

J is TRBJ1-6 and V is TRBV7-9, with TRBD1 as a possible D gene (5 bases). Deletions cut 3 bases from V and 7 bases from J, with 10 bases between. CDR3 length equals 14 residues. Germline CDR1 SEHNR, CDR2 FQNEAQ (reference sequence). The CDR3, as DNA: TGTGCCAGCAGCTTTTCCGGGGGGAATTCACCCCTCCACTTT. This translates into CASSFSGGNSPLHF.

The genes are TRBV5-6 and TRBJ2-1; a weak D match, TRBD1 (6 bases). Germline V CDR1 and CDR2: SGHDT, YYEEEE. V lost 2 bases to trimming and J lost 8 bases, with 14 bases between them. The CDR3 loop spans 14 amino acids. The CDR3 is CASSFEDRFDEQFF. As DNA, the CDR3 is TGTGCCAGCAGCTTTGAAGACAGGTTTGATGAGCAGTTCTTC.

This clone has more than one count but fewer than ten. The chain uses TRBV29-1 and TRBJ1-4; 9 positions agree with TRBD1. This CDR3 spans 15 amino acids. Germline values: CDR1 SQVTM, CDR2 ANQGSEA. The V and J ends lost 4 bases and 8 bases, in that order; junction bases with no gene match: 11. The CDR3 loop is CSVGAGQGVGEKLFF. The DNA for the CDR3 is TGCAGCGTTGGGGCGGGACAGGGCGTAGGCGAAAAACTGTTTTTT.

The chain couples TRBV3-1 (or the pseudogene TRBV3-2) to TRBJ2-3; TRBD2 agrees at 10 bases. Germline V gives CDR1 LGHDT, CDR2 YNNKEL (reference sequence). With 3 bases clipped from V and 5 bases from J, the junction kept 5 bases outside the gene matches. The CDR3 contains 15 residues. The CDR3 loop reads CASSQSGGAGDTQYF. Here the CDR3 DNA reads TGTGCCAGCAGCCAGAGCGGGGGGGCCGGAGATACGCAGTATTTT.

The gene calls are TRBV3-1 (or the pseudogene TRBV3-2) and TRBJ1-6; perhaps TRBD1 as D (5 bases). Trimming removed 1 base at V and 4 bases at J, with 11 bases between. The length of the CDR3 is 16 residues. Germline V lookup: CDR1 LGHDT, CDR2 YNNKEL (reference sequence). The CDR3 nucleotides read TGTGCCAGCAGCCAAGTTTTCGGGGGGTATAATTCACCCCTCCACTTT. This gives the protein CASSQVFGGYNSPLHF.

The chain carries TRBV6-1 and TRBJ1-2; D unresolved. CDR1 MNHNS and CDR2 SASEGT come from the germline V gene. This CDR3 contains 14 residues. V lost 0 bases and J 2 bases, leaving 7 bases between the germline ends. Written as DNA, the CDR3 is TGTGCCAGCAGTGAAGCAAGCAGGAACTATGGCTACACCTTC. It codes for CASSEASRNYGYTF.

This CDR3 reads CASSPRATGKGNTIYF. CDR3 DNA: TGTGCCAGCAGCCCAAGGGCGACAGGGAAGGGAAACACCATATATTTT. This chain joins TRBV7-8 and TRBJ1-3; 7 bases fit TRBD1. CDR1 SGHVS and CDR2 FQNEAQ come from the germline V gene. V lost 5 bases to trimming and J lost 4 bases; unmatched junction nucleotides: 11. There are 16 residues in the CDR3. The entire variable domain, with the rest obtained from reference TRBV7-8 and TRBJ1-3, is as follows: GAGVSQSPRYKVAKRGQDVALRCDPISGHVSLFWYQQALGQGPEFLTYFQNEAQLDKSGLPSDRFFAERPEGSVSTLKIQRTQQEDSAVYLCASSPRATGKGNTIYFGEGSWLTVV.